These 17 T cell receptor beta chains share one sample of origin, sequenced in a study of OX40 agonist ivuxolimab in advanced cancers. Using immunoSEQ multiplex PCR, the repertoire was profiled, and TCRdb retains in-frame clones only, with some absent. The sample yields some 94,000 clones, under 95% seen once. Source: CD4+ or CD8+ T cells sorted from blood, taken in a trial of the OX40 agonist ivuxolimab. The receptors stem from an adult with an advanced solid tumor such as melanoma, head and neck, liver or kidney cancer.

The chain recombines TRBV19 with TRBJ2-3; 12 bases are shared with TRBD2. From germline, CDR1 is LNHDA and CDR2 SQIVND (reference sequence). The CDR3 extends over 16 amino acids. The trim removed 4 bases at V and 1 base at J, leaving 3 bases unmatched. This chain's CDR3 is CASSTSSGRGTDTQYF. The CDR3 DNA reads as TGTGCCAGTAGTACCTCTAGCGGGAGGGGCACAGATACGCAGTATTTT. Using reference TRBV19 and TRBJ2-3 for the parts outside the CDR3, the full variable domain is DGGITQSPKYLFRKEGQNVTLSCEQNLNHDAMYWYRQDPGQGLRLIYYSQIVNDFQKGDIAEGYSVSREKKESFPLTVTSAQKNPTAFYLCASSTSSGRGTDTQYFGPGTRLTVL.

The chain couples TRBV19 to TRBJ2-2; 10 bases are a match to TRBD2. The CDR3 consists of 16 residues. V gave up 8 bases and J gave up 5 bases; unmatched junction bases: 11. Germline-derived CDR1 and CDR2 are LNHDA and SQIVND (reference sequence). The CDR3 nucleotides read TGTGCCAGTCATGGGACTAGCGCCTTAGGAACCGGGGAGCTGTTTTTT. Translation gives CASHGTSALGTGELFF.

This clone was counted once. The V gene is TRBV11-3, the J gene TRBJ1-1, with D unresolved. Looked up from germline, CDR1 is SGHNT and CDR2 is YENEEA. The V gene lost 0 bases and the J gene lost 4 bases, with 12 bases spanning the gap. The CDR3 is made up of 15 amino acids. CDR3 DNA sequence: TGTGCCAGCAGCTTAGATGCCTCGGTGACCACTGAAGCTTTCTTT. Protein: CASSLDASVTTEAFF.

This chain joins TRBV10-1 and TRBJ1-2; TRBD1 matches 7 bases. The V segment lost 4 bases and the J segment 1 base; nucleotides outside the gene matches: 6. The CDR3 sequence is 15 residues long. The germline gives CDR1 WNHNN, CDR2 SYGVQD (reference sequence). The CDR3 loop is CASSGGTADNYGYTF. The CDR3 DNA sequence: TGCGCCAGCAGTGGCGGGACAGCCGATAACTATGGCTACACCTTC.

This sequence joins TRBV28 and TRBJ2-5; 8 positions agree with TRBD2. This CDR3 has 16 amino acids. CDR1 is MDHEN, CDR2 SYDVKM, per germline. With V trimmed by 5 bases and J by 5 bases, 13 bases remained unmatched. CDR3 loop: CASSPRRTSLGETQYF. In DNA form, the CDR3 reads TGTGCCAGCAGTCCGCGGCGGACTAGCTTGGGGGAGACCCAGTACTTC.

The V and J genes are TRBV4-3 and TRBJ2-1; D is uncertain. V lost 0 bases to trimming and J lost 3 bases, with 9 bases between them. Germline V CDR1 and CDR2: LGHNA, YSLEER. The CDR3 covers 15 residues. This CDR3 is CASSQEIPFYNEQFF. The CDR3 bases are TGCGCCAGCAGCCAAGAAATCCCGTTCTACAATGAGCAGTTCTTC.

This clone was detected once. The chain is built from TRBV7-3 and TRBJ2-5, with 11 bases aligning to TRBD2. The germline V gene encodes CDR1 SGHTA and CDR2 FQGTGA. The CDR3 spans 16 residues. Unmatched junction bases numbered 6, after V lost 5 bases and J lost 1 base. The CDR3 protein is CASSAGTSGPQETQYF. The CDR3 nucleotides are TGTGCCAGCAGCGCAGGGACTAGCGGACCCCAAGAGACCCAGTACTTC.

The rearrangement uses TRBV11-2 and TRBJ2-7, with a weak D call TRBD2 (5 bases). The CDR3 totals 14 residues. Trimming removed 3 bases at V and 7 bases at J, with 16 bases between. The V gene's germline CDR1 is SGHAT and CDR2 FQNNGV. The CDR3 here is CASSFSTAGVEQYF. CDR3 coding DNA: TGTGCCAGCAGCTTCAGCACGGCCGGGGTGGAGCAGTACTTC.

This sequence joins TRBV18 and TRBJ1-2; TRBD1 is a possible D gene (6 bases). Germline V gene lookup returns CDR1 KGHSH and CDR2 LQKENI. The CDR3 is made up of 16 amino acids. The ends were cut back, 1 base at V and 4 bases at J, with 16 bases in the middle. The CDR3 is CASSPLSDGGSYGYTF. The CDR3 nucleotides read TGTGCCAGCTCACCACTATCTGACGGGGGCAGCTATGGCTACACCTTC.

The J gene is TRBJ1-2, the V gene TRBV5-6; D is unresolved. This CDR3 region has 13 residues. Trimming shortened V by 2 bases and J by 7 bases, and 12 bases separated the two germline ends. Germline V gene data show CDR1 as SGHDT and CDR2 as YYEEEE. CDR3 bases: TGTGCCAGCAGCTTCCGAATAATTAGTGGCTACACCTTC. Protein product: CASSFRIISGYTF.

This chain joins TRBV4-3 and TRBJ2-3, with 9 bases lining up with TRBD2. Germline-derived CDR1 and CDR2 are LGHNA and YSLEER. CDR3 length: 17 residues. The V and J ends lost 4 bases and 5 bases, in that order; junction bases with no gene match: 13. CDR3: CASSPLRAGGVEDTQYF. The DNA for the CDR3 is TGCGCCAGCAGCCCACTAAGGGCGGGAGGGGTTGAAGATACGCAGTATTTT.

The chain has TRBV7-8 and TRBJ2-5; maybe TRBD1 (7 bases). The length of the CDR3 is 17 residues. Per germline, CDR1 SGHVS and CDR2 FQNEAQ. V shed 1 base and J shed 4 bases, with 19 bases lying between them. This chain's CDR3 is CASSLVVGRGVRETQYF. Here the CDR3 DNA reads TGTGCCAGCAGCTTAGTAGTTGGCAGGGGGGTGAGAGAGACCCAGTACTTC.

This chain connects TRBV5-1 to TRBJ2-2; D is undetermined. Per the germline V gene, CDR1 is SGHRS and CDR2 is YFSETQ. The CDR3 covers 17 residues. Trimming stripped 0 bases from V and 0 bases from J, with 12 bases between. DNA for the CDR3: TGCGCCAGCAGCTTGGCAGGCCCGGCCGCGAACACCGGGGAGCTGTTTTTT. Its protein is CASSLAGPAANTGELFF.

The rearrangement links TRBV6-6 to TRBJ1-1, with 7 bases lining up with TRBD1. The CDR3 has 15 amino acids. Germline CDR1 is MNHNY and CDR2 is SVGAGI (reference sequence). The V gene end was trimmed by 8 bases and the J gene end by 2 bases; junction bases not matched to a gene: 11. The DNA of the CDR3 is TGTGCCAGCTCGAACGGTGGACAGGCTAACACTGAAGCTTTCTTT. Translating gives CASSNGGQANTEAFF.

The chain employs TRBV7-2 and TRBJ2-1, with TRBD2 matching 10 bases. Germline CDR1 SGHTA, CDR2 FQGNSA. V was clipped by 8 bases and J by 3 bases; unmatched bases: 4. The CDR3 consists of 14 residues. CDR3 loop: CASLSGRVYNEQFF. In DNA form, the CDR3 reads TGTGCCAGCTTAAGCGGGAGGGTCTACAATGAGCAGTTCTTC. Variable domain in full (rest from reference TRBV7-2 and TRBJ2-1): GAGVSQSPSNKVTEKGKDVELRCDPISGHTALYWYRQSLGQGLEFLIYFQGNSAPDKSGLPSDRFSAERTGGSVSTLTIQRTQQEDSAVYLCASLSGRVYNEQFFGPGTRLTVL.

The chain combines TRBV19 with TRBJ1-5; 9 bases line up with TRBD1. V lost 5 bases and J lost 3; bases outside the gene matches: 8. The CDR3 loop spans 16 amino acids. Germline-derived CDR1 and CDR2 are LNHDA and SQIVND (reference sequence). Here the CDR3 DNA reads TGTGCCAGTAGTTCTTACGACAGGGGGAACAATCAGCCCCAGCATTTT. Its translation: CASSSYDRGNNQPQHF.

The chain carries TRBV4-3 and TRBJ1-6; D is possibly TRBD1 (5 bases). The CDR3 sequence is 19 residues long. Germline CDR1 and CDR2: LGHNA and YSLEER. Trimming stripped 0 bases from V and 5 bases from J, with 20 bases between. The CDR3 sequence is CASSQELWNRNLNNSPLHF. The DNA for the CDR3 is TGCGCCAGCAGCCAAGAGCTCTGGAACAGGAACCTGAATAATTCACCCCTCCACTTT.